This T cell receptor (beta chain) is from a study of regulatory T cells in long-lasting Graves disease. Turning to the study itself: The term persistent Graves' disease signified upward of 5 years on antithyroid drugs with positive TSH receptor antibodies. Study-level results: Reduced TCR diversity was observed in persistent Graves' patients versus newly diagnosed patients.

Time point here: persistent/refractory GD, antithyroid drugs over 5 years with positive TRAb. The TCR library was made from RNA that had been extracted from PBMCs in TRIzol. Germline V gives CDR1 MDHEN, CDR2 SYDVKM. V lost 5 bases to trimming and J lost 3 bases, with 11 bases between them. This CDR3 region has 14 residues. According to the study, TCR beta libraries were built with iRepertoire HTBI primers and CDR3-region Arm-PCR. Via MiXCR, TCRdb re-called the multiplex PCR reads, giving one row per CDR3 protein. The repertoire holds about 470,000 distinct CDR3 sequences, less than 25% seen once, with approximately 7.8% in the top ten. This clonotype has at least ten counts. Its antigen is currently unknown.

This sequence was found in a female donor with Graves disease. J is TRBJ1-5 and V is TRBV28; D is unclear. The source material was peripheral blood mononuclear cells (PBMCs), sampled when the disease was refractory, from a patient treated with antithyroid drugs. The CDR3, as DNA: TGTGCCAGCAGTACCGACCGACCCAATCAGCCCCAGCATTTT. This sequence encodes CASSTDRPNQPQHF. The entire variable domain, with the rest obtained from reference TRBV28 and TRBJ1-5, is as follows: DVKVTQSSRYLVKRTGEKVFLECVQDMDHENMFWYRQDPGLGLRLIYFSYDVKMKEKGDIPEGYSVSREKKERFSLILESASTNQTSMYLCASSTDRPNQPQHFGDGTRLSIL.